The entry that follows covers one TCR beta chain sequence. This clone's antigen is unknown. One end of the junction does not line up with germline, which may come from a read error. The TCR beta CDR3 regions were amplified from the RNA transcripts. The TCR CDR3 was subjected to a first round of RT-PCR using the HTBI primer set and the Qiagen OneStep RT-PCR kit. Libraries were constructed in a second round of multiplex PCR, after which size selection and purification were performed. The libraries were sequenced on an Illumina HiSeq2000 using paired-end 100 bp reads. In the source study's methods: SOAPnuke was used to process the raw data, removing reads that contained adapters or uncalled bases, had a mean Phred below 15, or lacked an exact match to the constant primer or identifier. High-quality paired reads were merged with COPE v1.2.5, and unique nucleotide sequences were defined as clonotypes. MiTCR v1.1 was used to align clonotypes to the IMGT TRBV, TRBD and TRBJ reference segments. Only V-J combinations with frequency above 0.0001, covering roughly 99% of repertoires, were analysed. The TCS score was defined as F50 (clonal expansion) divided by E x V (chaos), with BLOSUM62-based TCRdist calculated between CDR3 peptides within each V-J. Welch's t-statistics and random forest reduced roughly 540 V-J features to roughly 13, which were used in a naive Bayes classifier (R e1071). The similarity between thyroid and blood repertoires was quantified using the Morisita-Horn index. TCRdb redid the processing of the public reads, applying fastp at Q25 and MiXCR, and retained in-frame beta chains. Rows matching on CDR3 protein sequence are summarized as one entry with the most common DNA and genes. TCRdb's processing, not the study's, gives the V and J calls here. For this sample the table gives 500,000 to 600,000 distinct CDR3 sequences, of which under 60% were detected only once. The ten largest clones represent roughly 7.7% of the sample.

The cysteine opens and the phenylalanine closes a CDR3 of 16 amino acids. Of all the DNA, just the CDR3 is kept, 48 bases in frame from base 1. CDR1 and CDR2 were assigned from the germline V gene as SGHVS and FNYEAQ. Stable Graves' hyperthyroidism was defined as no progression to ophthalmopathy during 18 months of follow-up. Hyperthyroidism patients were aged 18 to 65 years and newly diagnosed, with disease duration of less than 2 months. Exclusion was applied to patients with uncontrolled infections, other autoimmune diseases, pregnancy or lactation. Diagnoses relied on clinical symptoms, serum thyroxine and TRAb, thyroid ultrasound and orbital computed tomography. Trizol reagent was used to extract total RNA, and RNA quality was then checked on an Agilent 2100 Bioanalyzer. This entry belongs to a study of T cells in Graves' hyperthyroidism and ophthalmopathy (dated by TCRdb to between 2018 and 2020). Background on the whole study: To identify distinguishing TCR V-J signatures, a discovery cohort of around 98 patients was used, comprising some 43 with Graves' ophthalmopathy and some 60 with stable Graves' hyperthyroidism. Whether ophthalmopathy could be predicted prospectively was tested in an independent validation cohort made up of under 20 hyperthyroidism patients plus 17 patients who later progressed to ophthalmopathy. The 75 to 100 discovery patients were divided at random into training and test sets in a 7:3 ratio. In addition, the study compared T-cell repertoires in thyroid tissue and in blood from about 6 Graves' hyperthyroidism patients. After sampling, hyperthyroidism patients received methimazole starting at 30 mg daily, and ophthalmopathy patients received high-dose intravenous methylprednisolone. The paper reports TCR Vbeta CDR3 sequencing of about 140 peripheral blood samples: some 44 ophthalmopathy, some 80 hyperthyroidism and around 17 progressor patients. What the authors observed across the whole study: In validation, the model predicted progression to ophthalmopathy with over 65% sensitivity and around 72% specificity, a median of about 6.7 months before onset. A model built on a 13 V-J signature distinguished ophthalmopathy from stable hyperthyroidism, reaching 87.88% sensitivity and under 84% specificity in cross-validation and 80%/75% in testing. Most expanded thyroid clonotypes (frequency above 0.001) were also found in blood, which suggests that blood repertoires may mirror thyroid immune responses. Sample size was not statistically predetermined, and investigators were not blinded to group allocation.

The sample taken for sequencing was peripheral blood or thyroid tissue (not recorded which). This TCR was sampled from a young woman with Graves' hyperthyroidism. The sequence joins TRBV7-6 to TRBJ2-1; a weak D assignment points to TRBD2 (6 bases agree). The CDR3 reads CASSPRDLTRGFEQLF. The DNA sequence reads TGTGCCAGCAGCCCCCGCGACTTGACTAGAGGGTTTGAGCAGCTCTTC. The full variable domain, completed from the reference TRBV7-6 and TRBJ2-1 proteins outside the CDR3, reads GAGVSQSPRYKVTKRGQDVALRCDPISGHVSLYWYRQALGQGPEFLTYFNYEAQQDKSGLPNDRFSAERPEGSISTLTIQRTEQRDSAMYRCASSPRDLTRGFEQLFGPGTRLTVL.